This T cell receptor beta chain is drawn from a study of CXCR3-negative and CXCR3-positive naive CD8 T cells. Within the CD8+ T cell compartment, naive cells were CD45RO-CCR7+CD27+CD95-. The study's findings and limits: High diversity, comparable across both naive subsets, contrasted with much lower diversity in memory CD8+ cells. After cryopreservation, expression of CXCR3 was partially reduced, and most assays were run with fresh PBMCs. Hydrophobicity of TRB CDR3s was greater in CXCR3-positive naive cells than in CXCR3-negative naive cells.

On this clonotype itself: What it binds is unknown.

This CDR3 is 17 amino acids long. CDR1 is SGHVS and CDR2 is FNYEAQ in the germline V gene. Libraries of TRB cDNA were made by 5' RACE and carried UMIs. From its re-call of the 5' RACE reads, TCRdb lists each CDR3 protein once, without DNA. The sample's table shows roughly 99,000 distinct CDR3 sequences. This TCR came from a human donor in good health. Some clones in this sample may be carry-over from other donors' samples. The sample comprised naive CXCR3+ CD8+ T cells from blood. Subset denoted: CD45RO-CCR7+CD27+CD95- naive CD8+ T cells expressing CXCR3 (TNR3+). This chain uses TRBV7-6 with TRBJ1-1; the D gene TCRdb calls, TRBD1, cannot be checked with no DNA. CDR3 sequence reads: CASSLNRGRVKNTEAFF.